This T cell receptor beta chain was profiled in a study of low-dose radiotherapy and immunotherapy resistance in tumors. Across the study: For Cohort 1, fractions of 0.5 Gy were given every 2 weeks, reaching 6.5 Gy overall. Each patient was administered nivolumab intravenously at 240 mg, which was a flat dose, every two weeks, along with intravenous ipilimumab at 1 mg/kg every six weeks. Intravenously given cyclophosphamide 200 mg/m2 followed a two-week schedule that placed each dose one day before radiation and immunotherapy.

With TRAV- and TRBV-specific primers, first-strand cDNA was made, covering the alpha and beta chains. The PCR that amplified TCRs ran for approximately 18 cycles, relying on a constant-region primer and a V-primer adapter. A single record per CDR3 protein comes from TCRdb applying MiXCR to the reads. Of some 82,000 distinct CDR3 sequences listed, under 20% are singletons. Time point of the sample: before trial treatment. This clonotype was detected ten times or more. V lost 6 bases, J lost 4 bases, and 7 bases stayed unmatched. The CDR3 has 13 residues. Germline assignment: CDR1 SQVTM and CDR2 ANQGSEA.

The J gene is TRBJ2-7, the V gene TRBV29-1; 9 positions match TRBD1. The origin of this receptor is a male donor with prostate cancer. Sequencing was performed on PBMCs, taken before treatment. The CDR3 region has the DNA TGCAGCGTCTCCGGGACAGGGCGATACGAGCAGTACTTC. Translating gives CSVSGTGRYEQYF.